This TCR beta chain was found in a study of glioma-infiltrating T cells after dendritic cell vaccination. This table comes from immunoSEQ multiplex PCR, and its TCRdb copy is limited to in-frame clones, with some not included. The sample includes 80,000 to 100,000 clones, 75% to 90% seen only once; the top ten take roughly 5.3%. The CDR3 contains 11 residues. Looked up from germline, CDR1 is SQVTM and CDR2 is ANQGSEA. V lost 7 bases to trimming and J lost 9 bases, with 15 bases between them. The sample's time point: after dendritic cell vaccination, including at tumor progression/relapse. PBMC sampling occurred before vaccination, two weeks after the third dose, and at progression.

Sequencing was performed on blood, taken after dendritic cell vaccination. The source of this sequence is a human donor with glioblastoma. This sequence joins TRBV29-1 and TRBJ1-1, with a weak D call TRBD1 (5 bases). DNA for the CDR3: TGCAGCGGGACAAGGTATTCTCAAGCTTTCTTT. This gives the protein CSGTRYSQAFF.